The next 8 T cell receptor beta chains were all read from a single sample in a study of radiation and T cells in renal cell carcinoma. Time point meaning: blood 4 weeks post-SBRT, at nephrectomy. This sample's treatment: 15 Gy SBRT to primary tumor, nephrectomy 4 weeks later. Clones were read by immunoSEQ multiplex PCR, and TCRdb kept only the in-frame ones, dropping some. This table holds fewer than 85,000 clones, roughly nine tenths found once. The sequenced sample was blood, obtained from a patient whose treatment included radiotherapy and nephrectomy. These receptors were collected from a woman aged 70-85 years with renal cell carcinoma.

This chain joins TRBV7-9 and TRBJ2-7; 7 bases match TRBD2. J lost 4 bases, V lost 1 base, and 7 bases had no gene match. The CDR3 extends over 15 amino acids. Germline CDR1 reads SEHNR; CDR2 reads FQNEAQ (reference sequence). The CDR3 bases are TGTGCCAGCAGCTTAGGATTAGCGGGCGGGTACGAGCAGTACTTC. Amino acids: CASSLGLAGGYEQYF.

The chain combines TRBV6-5 with TRBJ1-6; D is unresolved. V was pared by 5 bases and J by 14 bases, with 16 bases between. The germline V gene encodes CDR1 MNHEY and CDR2 SVGAGI. The CDR3 loop spans 13 amino acids. The CDR3 DNA sequence: TGTGCCAGCAGTGGGAGTGGCCCGGCAACCCTCCACTTT. It yields the protein CASSGSGPATLHF.

CDR3 in amino acids: CASSLTRLRSGNTIYF. The CDR3 DNA reads TGTGCCAGCAGTTTGACTCGGCTAAGGAGTGGAAACACCATATATTTT. The chain has TRBV5-6 and TRBJ1-3, with D hard to call. The germline V and J ends were trimmed by 5 bases and 3 bases, with 18 bases remaining between them. The CDR3 runs 16 residues. CDR1 is SGHDT, CDR2 YYEEEE, per germline.

This clone was observed a single time. This rearrangement joins TRBV7-8 to TRBJ2-7; D remains ambiguous. V gave up 1 base and J gave up 7 bases, with 8 bases separating them. This CDR3 has 12 residues. Per the germline V gene, CDR1 is SGHVS and CDR2 is FQNEAQ. CDR3 amino acids: CASSLGVREQYF. CDR3 nucleotides: TGTGCCAGCAGCTTAGGGGTGAGAGAGCAGTACTTC.

This clone came up once. This chain's CDR3 is CASSQDLTAGPSYGYTF. The CDR3 nucleotides read TGCGCCAGCAGCCAAGATCTAACCGCAGGCCCGTCCTATGGCTACACCTTC. The rearrangement links TRBV4-3 to TRBJ1-2; D remains ambiguous. V gave up 0 bases and J gave up 4 bases, with 18 bases separating them. The CDR3 spans 17 residues. Germline loops: CDR1 LGHNA, CDR2 YSLEER.

This sequence joins TRBV10-3 and TRBJ2-6; D call uncertain. CDR3 length: 15 residues. V gave up 0 bases and J gave up 3 bases, with 6 bases separating them. Looked up from germline, CDR1 is ENHRY and CDR2 is SYGVKD. The CDR3 nucleotides are TGTGCCATCAGTGAGTCGGGTGGTGGGGCCAACGTCCTGACTTTC. This encodes CAISESGGGANVLTF.

V gene TRBV9 combines with J gene TRBJ1-2; 7 bases are shared with TRBD1. V shed 2 bases, J shed 8 bases, and the junction held 12 bases outside the gene matches. CDR1 is SGDLS and CDR2 is YYNGEE in the germline V gene. The CDR3 loop spans 15 amino acids. CDR3 DNA sequence: TGTGCCAGCAGCGTTGTTCCAGGGGGAGGAGGAGGCTACACCTTC. Translating it yields CASSVVPGGGGGYTF.

This rearrangement joins TRBV5-4 to TRBJ2-1; TRBD1 or TRBD2 may be the D gene (5 bases each). V was clipped by 4 bases and J by 1 base, with 18 bases between them. The length of the CDR3 is 17 residues. The germline V gene has CDR1 SGHNT and CDR2 YYREEE (reference sequence). The CDR3 DNA reads as TGTGCCAGCAGCCCGGGACCAGGAGGACGTTCCTACAATGAGCAGTTCTTC. Amino acid sequence: CASSPGPGGRSYNEQFF.